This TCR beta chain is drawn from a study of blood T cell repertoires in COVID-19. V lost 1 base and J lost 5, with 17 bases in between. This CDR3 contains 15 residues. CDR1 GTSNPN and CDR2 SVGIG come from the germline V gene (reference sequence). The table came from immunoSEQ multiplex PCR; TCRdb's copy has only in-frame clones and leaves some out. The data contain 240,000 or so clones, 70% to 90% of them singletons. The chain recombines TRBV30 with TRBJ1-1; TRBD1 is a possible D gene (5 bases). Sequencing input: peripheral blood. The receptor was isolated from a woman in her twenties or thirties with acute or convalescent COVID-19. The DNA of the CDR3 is TGTGCCTGGAGTGATTCTGGCGCAGGGCGTACTGAAGCTTTCTTT. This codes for CAWSDSGAGRTEAFF.